What follows are 9 T cell receptor beta chains derived from one specimen sequenced in a study of blood T cell repertoires in COVID-19. Profiled with immunoSEQ multiplex PCR; TCRdb holds only in-frame clones, not every one. This repertoire shows hundreds of thousands of clones, 80% to 90% found once; its top ten account for around 1.1%. Sequencing was performed on PBMCs or T cells enriched from blood (not recorded which). The receptors originated from a man aged 25-45 years who had recovered from COVID-19.

This chain connects TRBV2 to TRBJ2-5, with 11 positions matching TRBD2. Germline V CDR1 and CDR2: SNHLY, FYNNEI. V shed 2 bases, J shed 2 bases, and the junction held 4 bases outside the gene matches. The CDR3 consists of 16 residues. The CDR3 is CASSELAGGLQETQYF. The CDR3 DNA follows: TGTGCCAGCAGTGAACTAGCGGGAGGACTACAAGAGACCCAGTACTTC.

The rearrangement links TRBV29-1 to TRBJ1-1; D is ambiguous. With 6 bases removed from V and 1 base from J, the gap between germline ends came to 9 bases. The CDR3 runs to 12 residues. Looked up from germline, CDR1 is SQVTM and CDR2 is ANQGSEA. CDR3 DNA sequence: TGCAGCGTCAAAAACGGGAACACTGAAGCTTTCTTT. It specifies CSVKNGNTEAFF.

This clone came up once. The chain uses TRBV19 and TRBJ2-7; no reliable D call. Per germline, CDR1 LNHDA and CDR2 SQIVND (reference sequence). This CDR3 is 14 amino acids long. Trimming shortened V by 4 bases and J by 0 bases, and 10 bases separated the two germline ends. CDR3 sequence reads: CASSKMPSSYEQYF. DNA of the CDR3: TGTGCCAGTAGTAAGATGCCCAGCTCCTACGAGCAGTACTTC. Looking up the rest from reference TRBV19 and TRBJ2-7 gives the full variable domain: DGGITQSPKYLFRKEGQNVTLSCEQNLNHDAMYWYRQDPGQGLRLIYYSQIVNDFQKGDIAEGYSVSREKKESFPLTVTSAQKNPTAFYLCASSKMPSSYEQYFGPGTRLTVT.

This sequence joins TRBV7-6 and TRBJ1-5; D may be TRBD1 (5 bases). The CDR3 is made up of 16 amino acids. Germline V gene lookup returns CDR1 SGHVS and CDR2 FNYEAQ. Trimming took off 3 bases at V and 0 bases at J, with 12 bases between the two ends. The CDR3, as DNA: TGTGCCAGCAGCTTTTCGGCCAGGGATAGCAATCAGCCCCAGCATTTT. This gives the protein CASSFSARDSNQPQHF.

The chain is built from TRBV6-4 and TRBJ2-1, with 8 positions matching TRBD2. CDR3 length: 14 residues. Germline loops: CDR1 MRHNA, CDR2 SNTAGT. V dropped 5 bases and J dropped 10; count of bases not matched to a gene: 10. The CDR3 DNA reads as TGTGCCAGCAGTCAGCGGGCGGGAGGTTGGGAGCAGTTCTTC. Its protein product is CASSQRAGGWEQFF.

The chain uses TRBV11-2 and TRBJ2-5; D is perhaps TRBD2 (6 bases). CDR3 size: 14 residues. Trimming shortened V by 5 bases and J by 5 bases, and 15 bases separated the two germline ends. The V gene's germline CDR1 is SGHAT and CDR2 FQNNGV. CDR3 sequence reads: CASSGGTVGETQYF. DNA for the CDR3: TGTGCCAGCAGCGGGGGGACGGTGGGGGAGACCCAGTACTTC.

This clone was picked up a small number of times. This chain uses TRBV20-1 with TRBJ1-2; D is possibly TRBD1 (6 bases). Germline V gene sequence: CDR1 DFQATT, CDR2 SNEGSKA (reference sequence). Trimming left V 4 bases short and J 5 bases short, with 8 bases between. The length of the CDR3 is 11 residues. The CDR3 loop reads CSATDSYGYTF. In DNA, the CDR3 is TGCAGTGCTACGGACAGTTATGGCTACACCTTC.

This chain joins TRBV3-1 (or the pseudogene TRBV3-2) and TRBJ2-1; 10 nucleotides line up with TRBD2. V lost 5 bases to trimming and J lost 4 bases; unmatched junction nucleotides: 5. CDR3 size: 15 residues. Germline V lookup: CDR1 LGHDT, CDR2 YNNKEL (reference sequence). CDR3 DNA sequence: TGTGCCAGCAGCAAGACTAGCGGGTATTACAATGAGCAGTTCTTC. It codes for CASSKTSGYYNEQFF.

The chain combines TRBV21-1 with TRBJ2-7; TRBD1 is the table's D call and was not checked against the DNA. TRBV21-1 is termed a pseudogene. The CDR3 has 13 residues. The CDR3 reads CASSKGQGHEQYF. The DNA of the CDR3 is TGTGCCAGCAGCAAAGGACAGGGCCACGAGCAGTACTTC.